This entry lists 13 T cell receptor beta chains sequenced from one sample in a study of OX40 agonist ivuxolimab in advanced cancers. TCRdb keeps only in-frame clones here, not all; method: immunoSEQ multiplex PCR. The profile shows fewer than 85,000 clones, around four fifths of them singletons. The sample in question was CD4+ or CD8+ T cells sorted from blood, obtained in a trial of the OX40 agonist ivuxolimab. These receptors were taken from an adult with an advanced solid tumor such as melanoma, head and neck, liver or kidney cancer.

The chain uses TRBV28 and TRBJ2-5, with TRBD1 matching over 7 bases. The DNA end lines up better with TRBJ2-7; the J call may be wrong. The CDR3 has 14 amino acids. Germline CDR1 MDHEN, CDR2 SYDVKM. CDR3 sequence reads: CASSLSGQFYEQYF. In DNA, the CDR3 is TGTGCCAGCAGTTTATCGGGACAGTTCTACGAGCAGTACTTC.

The chain is built from TRBV29-1 and TRBJ2-5; 7 bases fit TRBD1. The CDR3 is 13 amino acids. Unmatched junction bases numbered 5, after V lost 6 bases and J lost 1 base. Germline V CDR1 and CDR2: SQVTM, ANQGSEA. CDR3 sequence reads: CSVAGTAQETQYF. The CDR3 DNA reads TGCAGCGTAGCCGGGACAGCCCAAGAGACCCAGTACTTC.

This clone was recorded a few times. The chain links TRBV28 to TRBJ2-7, with a tentative D call TRBD2 (6 bases). V was trimmed by 3 bases and J by 3 bases, leaving 15 bases between them. CDR1 and CDR2 (germline): MDHEN, SYDVKM. This CDR3 spans 15 amino acids. The CDR3 is CASSFDRWGDYEQYF. In nucleotides, the CDR3 is TGTGCCAGCAGTTTCGATCGTTGGGGGGACTACGAGCAGTACTTC. The full variable domain, its missing parts supplied by reference TRBV28 and TRBJ2-7, is DVKVTQSSRYLVKRTGEKVFLECVQDMDHENMFWYRQDPGLGLRLIYFSYDVKMKEKGDIPEGYSVSREKKERFSLILESASTNQTSMYLCASSFDRWGDYEQYFGPGTRLTVT.

The CDR3 DNA sequence: TGTGCCACCAGCGTCGGGGGGGGTCAGCCCCAGCATTTT. Its protein product is CATSVGGGQPQHF. The chain links TRBV15 to TRBJ1-5, with a weak D call TRBD1 (5 bases). Germline CDR1 is LNHNV and CDR2 is YYDKDF (reference sequence). V shed 5 bases and J shed 6 bases, with 11 bases lying between them. The CDR3 is 13 residues long.

A single count supports this clone. The chain carries TRBV4-1 and TRBJ1-2, with D uncertain. The V gene lost 0 bases and the J gene lost 9 bases, with 8 bases spanning the gap. The CDR3 covers 12 residues. Germline-derived CDR1 and CDR2 are MGHRA and YSYEKL. The CDR3 loop is CASSQDDTSYTF. The DNA for the CDR3 is TGCGCCAGCAGCCAAGATGATACAAGCTACACCTTC.

The chain combines TRBV18 with TRBJ2-1; 9 bases line up with TRBD1. This CDR3 is 17 amino acids long. Unmatched junction bases numbered 13, after V lost 4 bases and J lost 6 bases. CDR1 is KGHSH and CDR2 is LQKENI in the germline V gene. CDR3: CASSLTSTGTGSNEQFF. In DNA, the CDR3 is TGTGCCAGCTCACTCACATCTACCGGGACAGGGAGCAATGAGCAGTTCTTC.

The chain uses TRBV6-5 and TRBJ1-5; D not resolved. CDR3 length equals 15 residues. Germline CDR1 is MNHEY and CDR2 is SVGAGI. Trimming took 2 bases from V and 0 from J, leaving 8 bases between them. CDR3 bases: TGTGCCAGCAGTTACGGGCGTTATAGCAATCAGCCCCAGCATTTT. Its protein is CASSYGRYSNQPQHF.

The chain recombines TRBV30 with TRBJ2-1; TRBD2 matches at 14 bases. The CDR3 consists of 15 residues. The ends lost 2 bases at V and 9 bases at J; junction bases unmatched: 6. CDR1 and CDR2 from the germline V gene are GTSNPN and SVGIG (reference sequence). In DNA form, the CDR3 reads TGTGCCTGGAGTTTGGGACTAGCGGGAGTGGTTGAGCAGTTCTTC. As protein: CAWSLGLAGVVEQFF.

This chain connects TRBV5-1 to TRBJ1-6; 7 bases fit TRBD1. The CDR3 spans 14 residues. Germline lookup yields CDR1 SGHRS and CDR2 YFSETQ. V dropped 3 bases and J dropped 8; count of bases not matched to a gene: 5. The CDR3 DNA reads TGCGCCAGCAGCTCACAGGGGCGGGATTCACCCCTCCACTTT. Its translation: CASSSQGRDSPLHF.

The chain recombines TRBV4-2 with TRBJ2-1; 7 positions match TRBD1. The CDR3 consists of 15 residues. The J segment lost 6 bases and the V segment lost 0 bases, leaving 5 bases of the junction unmatched. The V gene's germline CDR1 is LGHNA and CDR2 YNFKEQ. As DNA, the CDR3 is TGTGCCAGCAGCCAAGAGAGACAGGGCTTCAATGAGCAGTTCTTC. This encodes CASSQERQGFNEQFF.

The chain employs TRBV5-1 and TRBJ1-1; possible D gene TRBD1, 6 bases. Trimming removed 5 bases at V and 1 base at J, with 15 bases between. From germline, CDR1 is SGHRS and CDR2 YFSETQ. The CDR3 sequence is 15 residues long. Here the CDR3 reads CASSLTGTTNTEAFF. Here the CDR3 DNA reads TGCGCCAGCAGTCTGACCGGGACAACGAACACTGAAGCTTTCTTT. The variable domain in full, completed from reference TRBV5-1 and TRBJ1-1, reads KAGVTQTPRYLIKTRGQQVTLSCSPISGHRSVSWYQQTPGQGLQFLFEYFSETQRNKGNFPGRFSGRQFSNSRSEMNVSTLELGDSALYLCASSLTGTTNTEAFFGQGTRLTVV.

This chain uses TRBV7-3 with TRBJ2-2, with 11 bases that match TRBD2. Germline values: CDR1 SGHTA, CDR2 FQGTGA. V shed 2 bases and J 7 bases; nucleotides not matched to a gene: 6. This CDR3 has 16 residues. The CDR3 DNA is TGTGCCAGCAGCTTACTAGCGGGAGGCCATGGCGGGGAGCTGTTTTTT. Encoded protein: CASSLLAGGHGGELFF.

The chain couples TRBV30 to TRBJ1-4; D perhaps matches TRBD1 (5 bases). V was shortened by 7 bases and J by 8 bases, with 23 bases between the two germline ends. CDR1 GTSNPN and CDR2 SVGIG come from the germline V gene (reference sequence). The CDR3 sequence is 15 residues long. CDR3 nucleotides: TGTGCCTTGACGGGACTACCTCTCCGACGCGAAAAACTGTTTTTT. Translation: CALTGLPLRREKLFF.